These 17 T cell receptor beta chains originate from one sample sequenced in a study of cytomegalovirus exposure and HLA in healthy donors (TCRdb year 2017). Libraries were built with the immunoSEQ multiplex PCR assay. TCRdb retrieved this table from immuneACCESS and kept in-frame rearrangements only. Not all clones are present; in checked studies, unresolved V genes account for under half, and no reason is known for the remainder. This sample has 110,000 to 150,000 clones in its table, and 91% of those were observed once. 0.6% to 0.8% of the sample is in the top ten clones. Sequencing input: PBMCs. Receptors were obtained from a man younger than 30 in good health and CMV-seronegative.

This sequence joins TRBV7-2 and TRBJ2-7, with D perhaps TRBD1 (6 bases). Between the trimmed V and J ends, which lost 1 base and 5 bases, there was a span of 9 bases. The CDR3 is 13 amino acids. Looked up from germline, CDR1 is SGHTA and CDR2 is FQGNSA. CDR3: CASSLGGQHEQYV. The CDR3 DNA reads TGTGCCAGCAGCTTAGGTGGACAGCACGAGCAGTACGTC.

This chain joins TRBV5-1 and TRBJ1-2, with a weak D call TRBD1 (6 bases). This CDR3 comprises 12 residues. Trimming shortened V by 0 bases and J by 8 bases, and 8 bases separated the two germline ends. The germline V gene has CDR1 SGHRS and CDR2 YFSETQ. Here the CDR3 DNA reads TGCGCCAGCAGCTTGGACAGGGAGGGCTACACCTTC. Its translation: CASSLDREGYTF.

Only a few counts were recorded for this clone. The chain is built from TRBV6-5 and TRBJ1-5; 8 bases line up with TRBD1. The V and J ends lost 6 bases and 6 bases, in that order; junction bases with no gene match: 10. This CDR3 spans 15 amino acids. Germline CDR1 reads MNHEY; CDR2 reads SVGAGI. CDR3 loop: CASSPTGDWTQPQHF. Here the CDR3 DNA reads TGTGCCAGCAGCCCGACAGGGGACTGGACTCAGCCCCAGCATTTT.

This clone was recorded once. The genes are TRBV15 and TRBJ1-5; no clear D. The CDR3 sequence is 15 residues long. V dropped 0 bases and J dropped 6 bases, with 12 bases sitting between them. The germline V gene encodes CDR1 LNHNV and CDR2 YYDKDF (reference sequence). As DNA, the CDR3 is TGTGCCACCAGCAGAGAACATCGAGGGCGTCAGCCCCAGCATTTT. Protein product: CATSREHRGRQPQHF.

This clone was counted once. The chain employs TRBV5-1 and TRBJ1-1; D is perhaps TRBD1 (6 bases). The germline CDR1 and CDR2 sequences are SGHRS and YFSETQ. The CDR3 has 13 amino acids. Trimming removed 7 bases from V and 1 base from J, with 11 bases in between. CDR3 DNA: TGCGCCAGCCGGGGGGCATGGAACACTGAAGCTTTCTTT. Translated, it gives CASRGAWNTEAFF.

This clone was seen just once. The V call is TRBV5-6, the J call TRBJ2-7, with 8 bases identical to TRBD1. Trimming cost V 2 bases and J 1 base; bases outside gene matches: 2. Germline values: CDR1 SGHDT, CDR2 YYEEEE. CDR3 size: 14 residues. CDR3 in DNA: TGTGCCAGCAGCTTCGGGACAGGATCCTACGAGCAGTACTTC. Protein: CASSFGTGSYEQYF.

The genes are TRBV15 and TRBJ1-6; the match to TRBD1 covers 12 bases. The V segment lost 1 base and the J segment 10 bases; nucleotides outside the gene matches: 2. The CDR3 covers 15 residues. Germline CDR1 LNHNV, CDR2 YYDKDF (reference sequence). The DNA for the CDR3 is TGTGCCACCAGCAGAGTTGGGACAGGGGGCTCACCCCTCCACTTT. The encoded protein is CATSRVGTGGSPLHF.

The V gene is TRBV6-5, the J gene TRBJ2-2, with TRBD2 matching 7 bases. CDR3 length equals 13 residues. Germline V gene lookup returns CDR1 MNHEY and CDR2 SVGAGI. J gave up 6 bases and V 6 bases, and 4 bases lay outside the gene matches. The CDR3 spells CASSPRGAGELFF. In DNA, the CDR3 is TGTGCCAGCAGCCCACGGGGGGCCGGGGAGCTGTTTTTT.

The rearrangement uses TRBV18 and TRBJ1-1, with D possibly being TRBD1 (5 bases). With 0 bases removed from V and 3 bases from J, the gap between germline ends came to 8 bases. The germline CDR1 and CDR2 sequences are KGHSH and LQKENI. The CDR3 is made up of 14 amino acids. The CDR3 loop is CASSPPQGDTEAFF. The CDR3 DNA reads as TGTGCCAGCTCACCACCGCAGGGTGACACTGAAGCTTTCTTT. The variable domain in full, completed from reference TRBV18 and TRBJ1-1, reads NAGVMQNPRHLVRRRGQEARLRCSPMKGHSHVYWYRQLPEEGLKFMVYLQKENIIDESGMPKERFSAEFPKEGPSILRIQQVVRGDSAAYFCASSPPQGDTEAFFGQGTRLTVV.

This chain links TRBV27 with TRBJ2-7, with TRBD1 as a possible D gene (6 bases). This CDR3 contains 15 residues. V gave up 1 base and J gave up 4 bases, with 14 bases separating them. CDR1 is MNHEY and CDR2 is SMNVEV in the germline V gene (reference sequence). This chain's CDR3 is CASSLYSGVGYEQYF. The DNA for the CDR3 is TGTGCCAGCAGTTTATATTCAGGGGTGGGATACGAGCAGTACTTC.

Only one count was recorded for this clone. The J gene is TRBJ1-1, the V gene TRBV10-3; D not certain. The CDR3 is 14 amino acids. Trimming stripped 3 bases from V and 4 bases from J, with 12 bases between. Germline V CDR1 and CDR2: ENHRY, SYGVKD. CDR3 bases: TGTGCCATCAGTGATGAGGGAAGGAGCACTGAAGCTTTCTTT. This encodes CAISDEGRSTEAFF.

The rearrangement uses TRBV7-9 and TRBJ2-1, with TRBD1 matching 7 bases. This CDR3 comprises 13 residues. From germline, CDR1 is SEHNR and CDR2 FQNEAQ (reference sequence). J gave up 7 bases and V 3 bases, and 3 bases lay outside the gene matches. The CDR3 protein is CASSLGQTNEQFF. For the CDR3, the DNA is TGTGCCAGCAGCTTGGGACAGACTAATGAGCAGTTCTTC. The whole variable domain, filled in from reference TRBV7-9 and TRBJ2-1, reads DTGVSQNPRHKITKRGQNVTFRCDPISEHNRLYWYRQTLGQGPEFLTYFQNEAQLEKSRLLSDRFSAERPKGSFSTLEIQRTEQGDSAMYLCASSLGQTNEQFFGPGTRLTVL.

The genes are TRBV5-1 and TRBJ2-7; D is possibly TRBD2 (5 bases). From germline, CDR1 is SGHRS and CDR2 YFSETQ. Trimming cost V 7 bases and J 3 bases, with 14 bases left between them. This CDR3 is 13 amino acids long. CDR3: CASSTVGSYEQYF. DNA of the CDR3: TGCGCCAGCTCAACCGTGGGGAGCTACGAGCAGTACTTC.

This clone was counted between two and nine times. V gene TRBV7-8 combines with J gene TRBJ2-5, with 9 bases fitting TRBD2. The CDR3 length is 16 residues. The germline V gene has CDR1 SGHVS and CDR2 FQNEAQ. The J segment lost 4 bases and the V segment lost 6 bases, leaving 12 bases of the junction unmatched. The CDR3: CASRTSWREGGETQYF. For the CDR3, the DNA is TGTGCCAGCAGAACTAGTTGGCGGGAGGGTGGAGAGACCCAGTACTTC.

The CDR3 protein is CASSPSGLMGELFF. The DNA of the CDR3 is TGTGCCAGCAGCCCGTCGGGACTCATGGGGGAGCTGTTTTTT. The chain couples TRBV5-4 to TRBJ2-2; a possible D gene is TRBD2 (6 bases). V dropped 4 bases and J dropped 8 bases, with 15 bases sitting between them. Per germline, CDR1 SGHNT and CDR2 YYREEE (reference sequence). CDR3 length: 14 residues. Full variable domain (outside the CDR3, taken from reference TRBV5-4 and TRBJ2-2): ETGVTQSPTHLIKTRGQQVTLRCSSQSGHNTVSWYQQALGQGPQFIFQYYREEENGRGNFPPRFSGLQFPNYSSELNVNALELDDSALYLCASSPSGLMGELFFGEGSRLTVL.

The chain links TRBV4-3 to TRBJ1-2, with D possibly TRBD1 on 6 matching bases. There are 15 residues in the CDR3. Germline CDR1 reads LGHNA; CDR2 reads YSLEER. Trimming cost V 1 base and J 2 bases, with 11 bases left between them. The CDR3 DNA is TGCGCCAGCAGCCAAGGCCCAGGGGAAAACTATGGCTACACCTTC. Encoded protein: CASSQGPGENYGYTF.

Only one count was recorded for this clone. The J gene is TRBJ2-7, the V gene TRBV5-1, with 8 bases matching TRBD1. This CDR3 comprises 16 residues. The V gene end was trimmed by 4 bases and the J gene end by 4 bases; junction bases not matched to a gene: 13. Germline V gene data show CDR1 as SGHRS and CDR2 as YFSETQ. CDR3 loop: CASSPGFYRGDYEQYF. The CDR3 region has the DNA TGCGCCAGCAGCCCCGGCTTTTACAGGGGGGATTACGAGCAGTACTTC.